This T cell receptor (beta chain) was found in a study of patients and donors after allogeneic stem cell transplantation. MiXCR, run by TCRdb on the RT-PCR reads, gives a single entry per CDR3 protein. The repertoire holds hundreds of thousands of distinct CDR3 sequences, with 16% as singletons. This clonotype has a handful of counts. Germline V gene data show CDR1 as SQVTM and CDR2 as ANQGSEA. The length of the CDR3 is 14 residues. The germline V and J ends were trimmed by 5 bases and 0 bases, with 11 bases remaining between them. V usage is TRBV29-1 and J usage is TRBJ2-1; D perhaps matches TRBD1 (5 bases). Specimen: blood, either unsorted or a sorted T cell fraction (not recorded which). This TCR was sampled from a human donor who was either an allogeneic HSCT recipient or a stem cell or donor lymphocyte infusion donor (not recorded which). It is not recorded whose cells these are; they may come from a transplant donor. The CDR3 sequence: CSVKGSSSYNEQFF. The CDR3, as DNA: TGCAGCGTTAAGGGGTCTAGCTCCTACAATGAGCAGTTCTTC.